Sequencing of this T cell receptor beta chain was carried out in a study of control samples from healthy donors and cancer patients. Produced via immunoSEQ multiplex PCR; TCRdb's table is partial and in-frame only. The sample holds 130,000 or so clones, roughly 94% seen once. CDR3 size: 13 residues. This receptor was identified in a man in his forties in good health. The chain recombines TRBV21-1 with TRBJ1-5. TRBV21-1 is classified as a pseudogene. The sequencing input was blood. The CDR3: CASKEERDQPQHF. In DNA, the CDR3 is TGTGCCAGCAAGGAGGAGAGGGATCAGCCCCAGCATTTT.